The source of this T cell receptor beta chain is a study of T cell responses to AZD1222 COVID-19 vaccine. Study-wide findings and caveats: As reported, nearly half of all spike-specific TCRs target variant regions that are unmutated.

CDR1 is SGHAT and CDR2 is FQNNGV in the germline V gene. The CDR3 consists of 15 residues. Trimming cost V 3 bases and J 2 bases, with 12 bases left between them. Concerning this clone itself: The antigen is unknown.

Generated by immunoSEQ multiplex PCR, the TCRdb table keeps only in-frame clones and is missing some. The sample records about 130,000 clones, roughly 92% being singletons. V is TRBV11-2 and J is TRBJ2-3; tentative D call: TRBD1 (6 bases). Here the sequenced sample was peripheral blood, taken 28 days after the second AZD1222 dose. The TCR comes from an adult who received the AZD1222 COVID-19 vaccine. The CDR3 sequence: CASSFAGAFTDTQYF. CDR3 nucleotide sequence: TGTGCCAGCAGCTTCGCAGGGGCCTTCACAGATACGCAGTATTTT.